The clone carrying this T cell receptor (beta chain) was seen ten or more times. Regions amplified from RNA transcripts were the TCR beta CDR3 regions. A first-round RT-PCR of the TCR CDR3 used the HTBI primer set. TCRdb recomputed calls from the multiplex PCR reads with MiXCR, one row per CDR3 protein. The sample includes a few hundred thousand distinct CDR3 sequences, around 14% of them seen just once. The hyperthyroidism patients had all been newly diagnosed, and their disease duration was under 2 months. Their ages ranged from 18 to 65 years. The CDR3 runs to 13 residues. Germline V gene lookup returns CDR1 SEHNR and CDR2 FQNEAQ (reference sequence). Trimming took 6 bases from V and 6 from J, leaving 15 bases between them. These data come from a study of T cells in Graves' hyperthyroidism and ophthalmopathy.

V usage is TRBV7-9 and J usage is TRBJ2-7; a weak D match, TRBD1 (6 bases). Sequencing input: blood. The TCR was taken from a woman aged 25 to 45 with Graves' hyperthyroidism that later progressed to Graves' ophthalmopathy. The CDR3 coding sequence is TGTGCCAGCAGTCTCCGGGACAACTCCGAGCAGTACTTC. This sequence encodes CASSLRDNSEQYF.